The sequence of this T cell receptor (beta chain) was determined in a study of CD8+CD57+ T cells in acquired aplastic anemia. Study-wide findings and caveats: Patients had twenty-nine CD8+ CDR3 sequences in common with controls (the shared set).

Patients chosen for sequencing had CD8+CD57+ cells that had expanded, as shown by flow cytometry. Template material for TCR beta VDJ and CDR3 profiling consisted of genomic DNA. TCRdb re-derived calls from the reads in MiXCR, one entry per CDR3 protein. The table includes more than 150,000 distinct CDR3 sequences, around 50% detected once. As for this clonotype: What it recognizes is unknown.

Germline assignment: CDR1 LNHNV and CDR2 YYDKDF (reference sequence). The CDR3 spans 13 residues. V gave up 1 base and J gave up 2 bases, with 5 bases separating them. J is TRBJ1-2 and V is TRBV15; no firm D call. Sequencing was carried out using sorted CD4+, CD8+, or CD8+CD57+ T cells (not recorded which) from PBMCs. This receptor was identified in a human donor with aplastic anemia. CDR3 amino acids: CATSRGRNYGYTF. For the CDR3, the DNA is TGTGCCACCAGCAGAGGTCGGAACTATGGCTACACCTTC.